Following are 9 T cell receptor beta chains from one sample sequenced in a study of lymphopenia after photon versus proton radiotherapy. TCRdb keeps only in-frame clones here, not all; method: immunoSEQ multiplex PCR. The repertoire has 45,000 to 65,000 clones, about four fifths of them found once; the top ten carry over 25%. The material sequenced was peripheral blood, taken from a patient treated with photon-based radiotherapy. These receptors were taken from a man aged 50 to 59 with gastric cancer.

CDR3 loop: CASSLMNRNNYGYTF. The CDR3 bases are TGTGCCAGCAGCTTAATGAACAGGAACAACTATGGCTACACCTTC. The genes are TRBV11-2 and TRBJ1-2, with TRBD1 as a possible D gene (5 bases). Per the germline V gene, CDR1 is SGHAT and CDR2 is FQNNGV. The germline V and J ends were trimmed by 2 bases and 2 bases, with 12 bases remaining between them. The CDR3 has 15 residues.

This clone occurred once. CDR3 nucleotides: TGCAGCGTTCCAAGGCTAGCGGGAGGAGGTGATGAGCAGTTCTTC. Translation: CSVPRLAGGGDEQFF. The chain recombines TRBV29-1 with TRBJ2-1; TRBD2 agrees at 11 bases. Losses at the gene ends were 5 bases for V and 8 bases for J; bases not matched to a gene: 11. CDR1 is SQVTM, CDR2 ANQGSEA, per germline. The CDR3 loop spans 15 amino acids.

This rearrangement joins TRBV9 to TRBJ1-2, with 12 bases that match TRBD1. Looked up from germline, CDR1 is SGDLS and CDR2 is YYNGEE. Losses at the gene ends were 2 bases for V and 5 bases for J; bases not matched to a gene: 13. The CDR3 is 18 amino acids. The CDR3: CASSVGRDRGRRAYGYTF. The CDR3 region has the DNA TGTGCCAGCAGCGTCGGCCGGGACAGGGGGCGGCGGGCTTATGGCTACACCTTC.

CDR3 DNA: TGTGCCAGCAGTGACTCCCCCTACGCAGCAACTAATGAAAAACTGTTTTTT. Protein product: CASSDSPYAATNEKLFF. The chain uses TRBV6-4 and TRBJ1-4; unclear D gene. The CDR3 is 17 amino acids. The germline CDR1 and CDR2 sequences are MRHNA and SNTAGT. The V and J ends lost 0 bases and 0 bases respectively, with 11 bases between them.

The rearrangement joins TRBV7-9 to TRBJ2-2; D call uncertain. Trimming took 5 bases from V and 6 from J, leaving 10 bases between them. CDR1 is SEHNR, CDR2 FQNEAQ, per germline (reference sequence). The CDR3 contains 13 residues. The CDR3 DNA sequence: TGTGCCAGCAGCCCCCATCCCGCCGGGGAGCTGTTTTTT. It encodes CASSPHPAGELFF.

CDR3 protein: CASSFGAKETQYF. Written as DNA, the CDR3 is TGTGCCAGCAGCTTCGGGGCGAAAGAGACCCAGTACTTC. This chain uses TRBV7-3 with TRBJ2-5; D tentatively fits TRBD1 or TRBD2 (5 bases each). The V gene lost 3 bases and the J gene lost 3 bases, with 8 bases spanning the gap. Germline V lookup: CDR1 SGHTA, CDR2 FQGTGA. The CDR3 contains 13 residues.

The chain carries TRBV2 and TRBJ1-2; a weak D match, TRBD1 (5 bases). Trimming shortened V by 3 bases and J by 7 bases, and 12 bases separated the two germline ends. The V gene's germline CDR1 is SNHLY and CDR2 FYNNEI. This CDR3 is built from 13 residues. The DNA of the CDR3 is TGTGCCAGCAGTGAGGGGGGTTTTGGTGGCTACACCTTC. Translated, it gives CASSEGGFGGYTF.

The chain carries TRBV6-6 and TRBJ2-3; TRBD1 matches at 11 bases. The germline gives CDR1 MNHNY, CDR2 SVGAGI (reference sequence). This CDR3 comprises 16 residues. Trimming took 6 bases from V and 3 from J; bases not matched to a gene: 8. The CDR3 loop reads CASSLMGQGVTDTQYF. The CDR3 DNA sequence: TGTGCCAGCAGCCTCATGGGACAGGGGGTGACAGATACGCAGTATTTT.

The chain uses TRBV6-1 and TRBJ1-2; TRBD1 might be the D (6 bases). The CDR3 is 14 amino acids. V lost 1 base to trimming and J lost 8 bases, with 14 bases between them. The germline CDR1 and CDR2 sequences are MNHNS and SASEGT. The CDR3 DNA reads as TGTGCCAGCAGTGAAGTGGGGACACCGGCCGGCTACACCTTC. Translated: CASSEVGTPAGYTF.